The sequence of this T cell receptor (beta chain) was determined in a study of shared clonotypes between healthy human individuals. Using immunoSEQ multiplex PCR, the repertoire was profiled, and TCRdb retains in-frame clones only, with some absent. Found here are millions of clones, over 85% of them singletons; the top ten hold 0.39%. With regard to this clone: The antigen is undetermined.

General study points: Incompleteness in sorted-subset sequencing, despite large depth, was shown by rarefaction.

Per germline, CDR1 SGHTA and CDR2 FQGTGA. V was cut by 0 bases and J by 4 bases, with 15 bases left in between. The CDR3 is 16 amino acids. The chain combines TRBV7-3 with TRBJ1-2; D remains unclear. The specimen was naive CD4+ T cells from PBMCs. Subset defined: CD45RA+ positively selected. This clonotype originated in a man younger than 30 in good health. Some clones in this sample may be carry-over from other donors' samples. The CDR3 loop reads CASSLTPGPGSYGYTF. DNA for the CDR3: TGTGCCAGCAGCTTAACACCCGGGCCCGGGAGCTATGGCTACACCTTC.